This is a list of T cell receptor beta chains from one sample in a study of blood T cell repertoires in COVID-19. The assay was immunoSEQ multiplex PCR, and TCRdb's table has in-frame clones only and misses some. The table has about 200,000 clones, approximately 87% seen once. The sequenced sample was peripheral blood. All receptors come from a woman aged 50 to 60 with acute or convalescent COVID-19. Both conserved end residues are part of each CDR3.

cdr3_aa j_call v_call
CATSRYLMTGDYGNTIYF TRBJ1-3 TRBV15
CASRGTGNTEAFF TRBJ1-1 TRBV12-3/TRBV12-4
CASSFPGQGAGETQYF TRBJ2-5 TRBV6-2/TRBV6-3
CASSQSGYGSYEQYF TRBJ2-7 TRBV4-1
CASSPPRASGTGELFF TRBJ2-2 TRBV7-8
CASSDGLARTDTQYF TRBJ2-3 TRBV2
CASPPRTSPLDTQYF TRBJ2-3 TRBV28
CASSLSEGGRPF TRBJ1-2 TRBV11-2
CASRGRAADTQYF TRBJ2-3 TRBV27
CASSVGGGAQPQHF TRBJ1-5 TRBV9
CATSAPGDYGYTF TRBJ1-2 TRBV24-1
CASSSPGVSYNEQFF TRBJ2-1 TRBV28
CASSFAGDTEAFF TRBJ1-1 TRBV5-5
CASSLGLAKAYNEQFF TRBJ2-1 TRBV7-6
CASSWAGLYEQYF TRBJ2-7 TRBV6-2/TRBV6-3
CASTSRVGADTQYF TRBJ2-3 TRBV5-4
CASSLTGGTDTQYF TRBJ2-3 TRBV3-1/TRBV3-2
CASSQFRGDEQFF TRBJ2-1 TRBV4-3
CASGSTDHRYNEQFF TRBJ2-1 TRBV12-5
CASSVVSGGGYTF TRBJ1-2 TRBV9
CASSYLSAWGPDTQYF TRBJ2-3 TRBV7-2
CARAPGGAGGYNEQFF TRBJ2-1 TRBV7-9
CASTQGPDTEAFF TRBJ1-1 TRBV9
CASSFPGGEWETQYF TRBJ2-5 TRBV11-2
CASRHRGDGLANVLTF TRBJ2-6 TRBV13
CASSPQGSNTEAFF TRBJ1-1 TRBV18
CASTPGQGAEAFF TRBJ1-1 TRBV6-5
CASSLSPDNTEAFF TRBJ1-1 TRBV7-9